Detailed here is one TCR beta chain. What antigen it recognizes has not been identified. No much larger clone is present one base from it, and per-base qualities are unavailable. The data were obtained in a study of T cell repertoires in cytomegalovirus infection (dated by TCRdb to between 2018 and 2021). At the level of the whole study: Peptide stimulations targeted recently identified HLA-C-restricted CMV epitopes, whose presentation resists viral immunomodulation, together with well-studied HLA-B-restricted epitopes. Donor HLA type was relevant to the analysis, as public TCR beta signatures indicated carriage of CMV infection together with the matching HLA type.

Measured from the cysteine to the phenylalanine, the CDR3 is 14 residues long. The sequence is cut down to CDR3 DNA, 42 bases in frame from base 1. The germline ends are 12 bases apart after V is trimmed by 3 bases and J by 3 bases. The CDR1 and CDR2 encoded by the germline V gene (reference sequence) are LNHDA and SQIVND. TCRdb names Illumina HiSeq 1500 as the instrument used. TCRdb reworked the public reads: Q25 trimming with fastp, MiXCR clone assembly, productive beta chains retained. Duplicate CDR3 protein sequences are folded into a single record with the most common DNA and genes. For this sample the table gives hundreds of thousands of distinct CDR3 sequences, of which roughly 33% were detected only once. Clones ranked in the top ten supply around 12% of the sample. The treatment or condition tag for this specimen amounts to: in vitro stimulation with specific CMV peptide epitopes to enrich CMV-specific T cells.

Study-wide findings and limitations: In both this cohort and an independent cohort of 300 to 450 donors, the cumulative frequency of public TCR beta family members distinguished carriers of CMV infection plus the relevant HLA type. The ex vivo response was dominated by HLA-C-restricted CMV-specific TCR beta clonotypes, and the single most frequent clonotype in two of eight donors was supplied by these HLA-C-restricted clonotypes.

Sequences were derived from cultured CD8+ T cells from PBMCs, sampled from culture after CMV antigen stimulation. The TCR comes from a human donor in good health (CMV status not recorded). Some clones in this sample may be carry-over from other donors' samples. This chain joins TRBV19 to TRBJ2-7, with the D segment possibly TRBD1 or TRBD2, each aligning over 6 bases. The CDR3 protein: CASSISQGGYEQYF. In nucleotide form, the sequence is TGTGCCAGTAGTATCTCACAGGGAGGCTACGAGCAGTACTTC.